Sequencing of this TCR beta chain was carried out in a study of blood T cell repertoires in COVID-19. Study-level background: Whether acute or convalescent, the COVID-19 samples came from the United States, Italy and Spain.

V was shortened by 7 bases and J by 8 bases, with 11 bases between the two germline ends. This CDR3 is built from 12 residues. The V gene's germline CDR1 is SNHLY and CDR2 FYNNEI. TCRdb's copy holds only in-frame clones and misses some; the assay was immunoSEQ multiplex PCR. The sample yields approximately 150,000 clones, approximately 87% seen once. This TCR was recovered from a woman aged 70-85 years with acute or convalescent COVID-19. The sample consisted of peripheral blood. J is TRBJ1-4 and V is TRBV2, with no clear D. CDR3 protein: CASKDPGEKLFF. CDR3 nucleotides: TGTGCCAGCAAGGATCCAGGCGAAAAACTGTTTTTT. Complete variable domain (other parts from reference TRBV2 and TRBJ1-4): EPEVTQTPSHQVTQMGQEVILRCVPISNHLYFYWYRQILGQKVEFLVSFYNNEISEKSEIFDDQFSVERPDGSNFTLKIRSTKLEDSAMYFCASKDPGEKLFFGSGTQLSVL.